This TCR beta chain was found in a study of hypomethylating agent response in myelodysplastic syndrome. Study-wide context: Patients received azacitidine (about 70% of the 11) or decitabine (3 of 11). Six or seven patients responded with complete response or hematologic improvement; roughly 5 did not.

In germline, CDR1 is MNHEY, CDR2 SVGAGI. V was pared by 11 bases and J by 4 bases, with 8 bases of the junction left unmatched. There are 13 residues in the CDR3. Authors' processing steps: Of 150,000 to 200,000 unique clonotypes, roughly 1.5% were previously reported viral-epitope-specific in VDJdb. This table comes from immunoSEQ multiplex PCR, and its TCRdb copy is limited to in-frame clones, with some not included. The V and J calls and clone size are taken from that table; D and trimming were inferred from the DNA. The data hold some 1,700 clones, with 86% observed a single time. This specimen consisted of bone marrow, obtained before or after starting hypomethylating agent treatment for myelodysplastic syndrome (not recorded which). The clonotype was recovered from a human donor with myelodysplastic syndrome. V usage is TRBV6-5 and J usage is TRBJ1-2; 9 bases are shared with TRBD1. The CDR3 sequence is CASQQGASYGYTF. For the CDR3, the DNA is TGTGCCTCTCAACAGGGGGCTAGCTATGGCTACACCTTC.